The 15 T cell receptor beta chains presented below share a single source sample, sequenced in a study of tumor-infiltrating lymphocytes in primary liver carcinoma (dated by TCRdb to 2015 to 2018). TRIzol reagent was used to extract blood RNA from unsorted whole blood, while the DNeasy Blood & Tissue kit provided the germline DNA. TCRdb shows the sequencer as Illumina HiSeq 2500. Using a constant-region primer and ProtoScript II reverse transcriptase, TCRbeta-specific cDNA was reverse-transcribed from around 500 ng total RNA. The TCRbeta libraries were prepared through three rounds of nested multiplex PCR following a slightly modified ARM-PCR procedure. Each of the first two PCR rounds ran for 9 to 10 cycles using multiplex TRBV1-TRBV30 forward primers together with a Cbeta reverse primer. TCRdb handled the public reads itself, with Q25 trimming in fastp and clone calling in MiXCR, and kept productive beta chains. One record per CDR3 amino acid sequence lists the most common genes and DNA. Across this sample there are about 310,000 distinct CDR3 sequences, with roughly 60% seen only once. 9% of the sample is in the top ten clones.

Sequenced input: peripheral blood. The receptors here all came from a man aged 35-49 years with primary liver carcinoma and hepatitis B virus infection.

Concerning this clonotype: A much more abundant neighbour one base away suggests this may be a read error. The rearrangement links TRBV10-1 to TRBJ2-7; D call uncertain. The CDR3 covers 14 residues. The germline V gene encodes CDR1 WNHNN and CDR2 SYGVQD (reference sequence). This CDR3 reads CTSSESAVGYEQYF. The CDR3 DNA reads TGCACCAGCAGTGAGTCGGCAGTTGGCTACGAGCAGTACTTC.

The V call is TRBV28, the J call TRBJ1-2; D gene ambiguous. Germline CDR1 reads MDHEN; CDR2 reads SYDVKM. The CDR3 totals 13 residues. V was clipped by 5 bases and J by 4 bases, with 11 bases between them. This chain's CDR3 is CASSLGPFYGYTF. The DNA of the CDR3 is TGTGCCAGCAGTCTCGGGCCATTCTATGGCTACACCTTC.

This chain joins TRBV4-1 and TRBJ1-1; D is uncertain. Germline V gene lookup returns CDR1 MGHRA and CDR2 YSYEKL. V was pared by 4 bases and J by 1 base, with 10 bases between. There are 14 residues in the CDR3. The CDR3 reads CASSRRITNTEAFF. Written as DNA, the CDR3 is TGCGCCAGCAGCCGTAGGATAACGAACACTGAAGCTTTCTTT.

The table lists this clonotype with many counts. The rearrangement joins TRBV6-1 to TRBJ1-5, with D possibly TRBD1 on 6 matching bases. V lost 11 bases and J 2 bases, leaving 13 bases between the germline ends. The CDR3 runs 13 residues. Germline assignment: CDR1 MNHNS and CDR2 SASEGT. The CDR3 DNA follows: TGTGCCGGTAAAGAGGGGGGCAATCAGCCCCAGCATTTT. It encodes CAGKEGGNQPQHF.

This clonotype was recorded a few times. V and J are TRBV5-1 and TRBJ2-1; D is ambiguous. The ends were cut back, 4 bases at V and 6 bases at J, with 14 bases in the middle. Germline values: CDR1 SGHRS, CDR2 YFSETQ. CDR3 size: 14 residues. The CDR3 DNA reads as TGCGCCAGCAGCCCCCGGACCGCCACCAATGAGCAGTTCTTC. Residues: CASSPRTATNEQFF.

Turning to this clonotype: A junction end diverges from the germline sequence, so it may reflect a read error. The rearrangement joins TRBV7-3 to TRBJ2-2; D gene uncertain. This CDR3 has 13 amino acids. The V gene's germline CDR1 is SGHTA and CDR2 FQGTGA. CDR3 sequence (DNA): TGTGCCAGCAGCTTAGGATACACCAGGGAGCTGTTTTTT. This sequence encodes CASSLGYTRELFF. Complete variable domain (other parts from reference TRBV7-3 and TRBJ2-2): GAGVSQTPSNKVTEKGKYVELRCDPISGHTALYWYRQSLGQGPEFLIYFQGTGAADDSGLPNDRFFAVRPEGSVSTLKIQRTERGDSAVYLCASSLGYTRELFFGEGSRLTVL.

In regard to this clonotype: The conserved closing phenylalanine or tryptophan is absent in this CDR3, likely reflecting a read error. The limits of the CDR3 on the DNA are not certain, so only TCRdb's listed CDR3 is given. V gene TRBV4-1 combines with J gene TRBJ2-3; the table calls TRBD1, which could not be checked here. CDR1 MGHRA and CDR2 YSYEKL come from the germline V gene. The CDR3 comprises 18 residues, both ends counted. CDR3 loop: CASSQGPGHLTSTDTQYI.

This clonotype was seen just once. Sequence at one end of the junction differs from germline and may be a read error. The CDR3 sequence is CASTLKGFSTPLHF. The DNA for the CDR3 is TGTGCCAGCACCTTAAAGGGGTTTAGTACACCCCTCCACTTT. V and J are TRBV11-2 and TRBJ1-6; possibly TRBD1 for D (5 bases). CDR1 is SGHAT, CDR2 FQNNGV, per germline. This CDR3 has 14 amino acids. Full variable domain (outside the CDR3, taken from reference TRBV11-2 and TRBJ1-6): EAGVAQSPRYKIIEKRQSVAFWCNPISGHATLYWYQQILGQGPKLLIQFQNNGVVDDSQLPKDRFSAERLKGVDSTLKIQPAKLEDSAVYLCASTLKGFSTPLHFGNGTRLTVT.

The table lists this clonotype with a count of one. Possible read error: a much larger clone is one base away. Because the CDR3's place on the DNA is in doubt, the DNA is left out and the CDR3 is given as listed by TCRdb. The chain has TRBV6-1 and TRBJ2-1; TRBD1 is the table's D call, not checked against the DNA. 16 amino acids form the CDR3, both terminal residues included. Germline lookup yields CDR1 MNHNS and CDR2 SASEGT. CDR3 protein: CASSTSIARGGNEQFF.

Details on this clonotype: This sequence may be a read error, since a much larger clone differs from it by one base. CDR3 sequence reads: CASTDPGQNTDTQYF. Here the CDR3 DNA reads TGTGCCAGCACCGACCCGGGACAGAACACAGATACGCAGTATTTT. The chain recombines TRBV12-3 or TRBV12-4 with TRBJ2-3; TRBD1 agrees at 7 bases. The CDR3 spans 15 residues. V was clipped by 7 bases and J by 2 bases; unmatched bases: 9.

Ten or more counts support this clonotype. This chain joins TRBV6-6 and TRBJ2-2; a weak D match, TRBD1 (5 bases). CDR3 length equals 16 residues. CDR1 MNHNY and CDR2 SVGAGI come from the germline V gene (reference sequence). V dropped 4 bases and J dropped 6 bases, with 18 bases sitting between them. The DNA of the CDR3 is TGTGCCAGCAGTTCCCCGAGTGGGGCGCAGCCCGGGGAGCTGTTTTTT. Its translation is CASSSPSGAQPGELFF.

With respect to this clonotype: Germline is not matched at one junction end, which may reflect a read error. The chain recombines TRBV29-1 with TRBJ1-1; 10 bases are a match to TRBD1. The CDR3 is made up of 15 amino acids. Germline-derived CDR1 and CDR2 are SQVTM and ANQGSEA. This CDR3 reads CSAMTGGSANIEAFF. The CDR3 nucleotides are TGCAGCGCCATGACAGGGGGCTCGGCGAACATTGAAGCTTTCTTT.

In its sample, this clonotype was seen a few times. The chain has TRBV5-4 and TRBJ2-2, with TRBD1 matching over 10 bases. Germline V gives CDR1 SGHNT, CDR2 YYREEE (reference sequence). CDR3 size: 16 residues. V gave up 4 bases and J gave up 4 bases; unmatched junction bases: 7. Here the CDR3 reads CASSRGGTGVTGELFF. The CDR3 DNA follows: TGTGCCAGCAGCCGTGGCGGGACAGGGGTCACCGGGGAGCTGTTTTTT.

V and J are TRBV6-2 or TRBV6-3 and TRBJ1-5; TRBD1 might be the D (6 bases). The CDR3 has 14 amino acids. Trimming took off 6 bases at V and 3 bases at J, with 12 bases between the two ends. Germline values: CDR1 MNHEY, CDR2 SVGEGT. The CDR3: CASRITGNNQPQHF. The CDR3 DNA follows: TGTGCCAGCAGAATCACAGGGAACAATCAGCCCCAGCATTTT.

Points on this clonotype: This could be a read error, since a much larger clone is one nucleotide away. Since the CDR3 does not end with the conserved phenylalanine or tryptophan, this likely comes from a read error. This chain joins TRBV5-1 and TRBJ2-3; 10 bases align to TRBD2. The CDR3 is 16 residues long. The germline V gene has CDR1 SGHRS and CDR2 YFSETQ. The J segment lost 2 bases and the V segment lost 0 bases, leaving 3 bases of the junction unmatched. In DNA, the CDR3 is TGCGCCAGCAGCTTGGGCCTAGCGGGAGACACAGATACGCAGTATTTA. Translation gives CASSLGLAGDTDTQYL.